One sample yielded the 27 T cell receptor beta chains listed below, sequenced in a study of blood T cell repertoires in COVID-19. Generated by immunoSEQ multiplex PCR, the TCRdb table keeps only in-frame clones and is missing some. The sample contains hundreds of thousands of clones, around nine tenths of which appear only once. The sequencing input was PBMCs or T cells enriched from blood (not recorded which). These TCRs come from a woman aged 40 to 50 who had recovered from COVID-19.

This chain connects TRBV6-1 to TRBJ2-1; tentatively, D is TRBD2 (7 bases). The V gene lost 3 bases and the J gene lost 10 bases, with 13 bases spanning the gap. There are 13 residues in the CDR3. From germline, CDR1 is MNHNS and CDR2 SASEGT. CDR3 in DNA: TGTGCCAGCAGTGATCTCGGGGGGACAGAGCAGTTCTTC. It is translated as CASSDLGGTEQFF.

The chain combines TRBV19 with TRBJ2-7; D remains ambiguous. This CDR3 region has 14 residues. V lost 5 bases to trimming and J lost 0 bases, with 11 bases between them. CDR1 is LNHDA, CDR2 SQIVND, per germline (reference sequence). The CDR3 region has the DNA TGTGCCAGTAGTCGCTACAGCAGCTCCTACGAGCAGTACTTC. Translation: CASSRYSSSYEQYF.

The chain employs TRBV28 and TRBJ2-7, with 7 bases that match TRBD1. Trimming at V came to 5 bases and at J to 6 bases, leaving 4 bases not matched to a gene. CDR3 size: 12 residues. Germline-derived CDR1 and CDR2 are MDHEN and SYDVKM. As DNA, the CDR3 is TGTGCCAGCAGTGCGGACAGGCCCGAGCAGTACTTC. It translates to CASSADRPEQYF.

The chain employs TRBV7-3 and TRBJ2-2, with a possible D match to TRBD1 (6 bases). The CDR3 is 14 amino acids. The germline V gene encodes CDR1 SGHTA and CDR2 FQGTGA. V gave up 5 bases and J gave up 7 bases, with 14 bases separating them. CDR3 residues: CASSAGVEGGELFF. DNA for the CDR3: TGTGCCAGCAGCGCAGGGGTAGAAGGCGGGGAGCTGTTTTTT.

This sequence joins TRBV30 and TRBJ2-5; 9 bases agree with TRBD2. Germline loops: CDR1 GTSNPN, CDR2 SVGIG (reference sequence). The V and J ends lost 8 bases and 7 bases, in that order; junction bases with no gene match: 20. The CDR3 spans 16 residues. CDR3 bases: TGTGCCCACGAGTACCCGACAGCGGGGGGTTCAAGGACCCAGTACTTC. It specifies CAHEYPTAGGSRTQYF.

The rearrangement joins TRBV11-1 to TRBJ1-1; no clear D. This CDR3 comprises 14 residues. Germline V gene lookup returns CDR1 SGHAT and CDR2 FQDESV (reference sequence). Trimming took 6 bases from V and 3 from J, leaving 14 bases between them. Here the CDR3 DNA reads TGTGCCAGCAGTGGGAGGGTACTCGACACTGAAGCTTTCTTT. It encodes CASSGRVLDTEAFF.

This chain joins TRBV21-1 and TRBJ1-2; the table's TRBD1 call for D was not verified on the DNA. TRBV21-1 is shown as a pseudogene. This CDR3 contains 16 residues. The CDR3: CASTEVLPQGAHGYTF. The CDR3 coding sequence is TGTGCCAGCACCGAAGTTTTACCCCAGGGGGCGCATGGCTACACCTTC.

The chain carries TRBV10-3 and TRBJ2-7; D ambiguous. This CDR3 comprises 15 residues. V was shortened by 0 bases and J by 2 bases, with 11 bases between the two germline ends. CDR1 is ENHRY and CDR2 is SYGVKD in the germline V gene. The CDR3 DNA is TGTGCCATCAGTGAGTCGTGGCAGGCCCCCTACGAGCAGTACTTC. Amino acid sequence: CAISESWQAPYEQYF.

The chain combines TRBV10-3 with TRBJ2-5; 12 bases match TRBD1. The J segment lost 4 bases and the V segment lost 5 bases, leaving 2 bases of the junction unmatched. Germline assignment: CDR1 ENHRY and CDR2 SYGVKD. CDR3 length: 14 amino acids. CDR3 nucleotide sequence: TGTGCCATCAGTAGGGGACAGGGGGCAGAGACCCAGTACTTC. Translating gives CAISRGQGAETQYF.

The genes are TRBV28 and TRBJ1-2; D remains unclear. The V and J ends lost 6 bases and 4 bases respectively, with 15 bases between them. CDR1 MDHEN and CDR2 SYDVKM come from the germline V gene. There are 14 residues in the CDR3. CDR3 nucleotide sequence: TGTGCCAGCAGAGAGCCGTTGGCGGCCTATGGCTACACCTTC. It is translated as CASREPLAAYGYTF.

This clone was seen more than once but under ten times. The chain uses TRBV11-2 and TRBJ1-4; 7 nucleotides match TRBD1. This CDR3 comprises 14 residues. Germline CDR1 reads SGHAT; CDR2 reads FQNNGV. Trimming at V came to 5 bases and at J to 10 bases, leaving 10 bases not matched to a gene. Here the CDR3 reads CASSLGTAGIKLFF. The CDR3 coding sequence is TGTGCCAGCAGCCTCGGGACAGCTGGGATAAAACTGTTTTTT.

The chain links TRBV7-9 to TRBJ2-1, with D hard to call. V lost 4 bases to trimming and J lost 10 bases, with 20 bases between them. This CDR3 is 15 amino acids long. Germline assignment: CDR1 SEHNR and CDR2 FQNEAQ (reference sequence). Written as DNA, the CDR3 is TGTGCCAGCAGCTCATCCTGGAGCGCCGAAGGAGAGCAGTTCTTC. Protein sequence: CASSSSWSAEGEQFF.

This clone was seen once. V and J are TRBV7-2 and TRBJ2-7, with 9 bases identical to TRBD2. The CDR3 runs 17 residues. The germline gives CDR1 SGHTA, CDR2 FQGNSA. With V trimmed by 1 base and J by 6 bases, 13 bases remained unmatched. The CDR3 DNA is TGTGCCAGCAGCTTAGTTCGCGTCGTAGCGGGAGCGGGCGAGCAGTACTTC. Translated: CASSLVRVVAGAGEQYF.

The chain couples TRBV19 to TRBJ2-7; 9 bases line up with TRBD1. V lost 5 bases to trimming and J lost 5 bases; unmatched junction nucleotides: 10. Germline CDR1 LNHDA, CDR2 SQIVND (reference sequence). The CDR3 sequence is 15 residues long. The CDR3 DNA is TGTGCCAGTAGTTATCGGACAGGGGAAGTGGACGAGCAGTACTTC. Its protein product is CASSYRTGEVDEQYF.

The rearrangement uses TRBV6-2 or TRBV6-3 and TRBJ2-7; 9 nucleotides line up with TRBD1. The J segment lost 6 bases and the V segment lost 5 bases, leaving 11 bases of the junction unmatched. The CDR3 loop spans 15 amino acids. Germline values: CDR1 MNHEY, CDR2 SVGEGT. CDR3 sequence reads: CASSQTGGVYGEQYF. DNA of the CDR3: TGTGCCAGCAGTCAAACAGGGGGCGTCTATGGCGAGCAGTACTTC.

The V and J genes are TRBV11-3 and TRBJ1-4; D is unclear. Trimming left V 5 bases short and J 3 bases short, with 13 bases between. This CDR3 is 15 amino acids long. CDR1 is SGHNT, CDR2 YENEEA, per germline. Here the CDR3 DNA reads TGTGCCAGCAGCCTGGGCGGAGGTGCTAATGAAAAACTGTTTTTT. It translates to CASSLGGGANEKLFF.

This chain links TRBV6-6 with TRBJ1-2; D possibly corresponds to TRBD1 (6 bases). Germline CDR1 MNHNY, CDR2 SVGAGI (reference sequence). CDR3 size: 16 residues. With 3 bases removed from V and 0 bases from J, the gap between germline ends came to 14 bases. CDR3 sequence reads: CASSYLRDTTNYGYTF. The DNA for the CDR3 is TGTGCCAGCAGTTATCTCCGGGACACTACTAACTATGGCTACACCTTC.

As for this clone: An end of the junction differs from the germline gene, which may be a read error. The chain recombines TRBV24-1 with TRBJ2-5, with 9 bases matching TRBD1. From germline, CDR1 is KGHDR and CDR2 SFDVKD. The CDR3 runs to 13 residues. The CDR3 coding sequence is TGTGCCACTAGTGGACAGGGGCAAGAGACCCAGTACTTC. Translation gives CATSGQGQETQYF.

The chain carries TRBV5-1 and TRBJ1-3; TRBD1 matches at 7 bases. V lost 4 bases, J lost 0 bases, and 4 bases stayed unmatched. Germline assignment: CDR1 SGHRS and CDR2 YFSETQ. The CDR3 totals 15 residues. The CDR3 here is CASSGTGDSGNTIYF. DNA of the CDR3: TGCGCCAGCAGCGGTACAGGGGACTCTGGAAACACCATATATTTT.

The chain is built from TRBV24-1 and TRBJ2-1; a possible D gene is TRBD1 (5 bases). V lost 0 bases and J 9 bases, leaving 11 bases between the germline ends. This CDR3 spans 14 amino acids. Per germline, CDR1 KGHDR and CDR2 SFDVKD. CDR3: CATSDLWAGPEQFF. Written as DNA, the CDR3 is TGTGCCACCAGTGATTTGTGGGCAGGGCCTGAGCAGTTCTTC.

The chain is built from TRBV29-1 and TRBJ2-5; 10 bases agree with TRBD2. The CDR3 contains 14 residues. Looked up from germline, CDR1 is SQVTM and CDR2 is ANQGSEA. The V and J ends lost 5 bases and 4 bases, in that order; junction bases with no gene match: 7. CDR3 sequence reads: CSVHSSGRGETQYF. CDR3 nucleotide sequence: TGCAGCGTTCATTCTAGCGGGAGAGGAGAGACCCAGTACTTC. Full variable domain (rest looked up from reference TRBV29-1 and TRBJ2-5): SAVISQKPSRDICQRGTSLTIQCQVDSQVTMMFWYRQQPGQSLTLIATANQGSEATYESGFVIDKFPISRPNLTFSTLTVSNMSPEDSSIYLCSVHSSGRGETQYFGPGTRLLVL.

The rearrangement links TRBV19 to TRBJ2-7; D possibly corresponds to TRBD2 (7 bases). This CDR3 comprises 16 residues. Trimming shortened V by 9 bases and J by 7 bases, and 28 bases separated the two germline ends. The V gene's germline CDR1 is LNHDA and CDR2 SQIVND (reference sequence). The CDR3 coding sequence is TGTGCCAGCTCCCAGGGGCTAGCGGAGAGGGCGGGTGAGCAGTACTTC. This codes for CASSQGLAERAGEQYF.

The rearrangement links TRBV11-2 to TRBJ2-3; tentatively, D is TRBD1 (5 bases). V shed 8 bases and J shed 4 bases, with 16 bases lying between them. Germline lookup yields CDR1 SGHAT and CDR2 FQNNGV. This CDR3 spans 14 amino acids. The CDR3 loop is CASFEDTRADTQYF. Written as DNA, the CDR3 is TGTGCCAGCTTTGAGGACACCCGAGCAGATACGCAGTATTTT. Filled out from reference TRBV11-2 and TRBJ2-3, the complete variable domain reads EAGVAQSPRYKIIEKRQSVAFWCNPISGHATLYWYQQILGQGPKLLIQFQNNGVVDDSQLPKDRFSAERLKGVDSTLKIQPAKLEDSAVYLCASFEDTRADTQYFGPGTRLTVL.

The V gene is TRBV9, the J gene TRBJ2-1, with D perhaps matching TRBD2 (6 bases). Trimming took 0 bases from V and 3 from J, leaving 10 bases between them. Looked up from germline, CDR1 is SGDLS and CDR2 is YYNGEE. This CDR3 has 15 amino acids. DNA for the CDR3: TGTGCCAGCAGCGTAGCAAGCGGGTTCTACAATGAGCAGTTCTTC. It yields the protein CASSVASGFYNEQFF.

V is TRBV28 and J is TRBJ2-1; 9 nucleotides match TRBD1. V was pared by 7 bases and J by 4 bases, with 8 bases of the junction left unmatched. This CDR3 spans 15 amino acids. Germline CDR1 and CDR2: MDHEN and SYDVKM. The CDR3 bases are TGTGCCAGCAACCCGGGACAGGGACCTTACAATGAGCAGTTCTTC. The encoded protein is CASNPGQGPYNEQFF.

The chain couples TRBV28 to TRBJ1-5; a possible D gene is TRBD1 (6 bases). The CDR3 is made up of 14 amino acids. Trimming cost V 6 bases and J 12 bases, with 21 bases left between them. Germline V gives CDR1 MDHEN, CDR2 SYDVKM. CDR3 in amino acids: CASRPTGHPWGQHF. The DNA for the CDR3 is TGTGCCAGCAGACCGACGGGACACCCCTGGGGCCAGCATTTT.

The chain employs TRBV25-1 and TRBJ1-1; 11 bases line up with TRBD1. Losses at the gene ends were 4 bases for V and 5 bases for J; bases not matched to a gene: 9. Germline assignment: CDR1 MGHDK and CDR2 SYGVNS. The CDR3 runs to 16 residues. CDR3 coding DNA: TGTGCCAGCAGTGCGTGGGGGACAGGGGGAGGGACTGAAGCTTTCTTT. This translates into CASSAWGTGGGTEAFF.